These 8 T cell receptor beta chains came from one sample sequenced in a study of T cell repertoires in cytomegalovirus infection. TCRdb passed the reads through MiXCR, listing each CDR3 protein once. Among 210,000 or so distinct CDR3 sequences listed, about 5.9% were seen once. The source material was PBMCs. The receptors were sampled from a human donor in good health (CMV status not recorded). Some clones in this sample may be carry-over from other donors' samples.

The sample holds many counts of this clonotype. The chain couples TRBV7-2 to TRBJ1-5; D is ambiguous. CDR1 is SGHTA, CDR2 FQGNSA, per germline. This CDR3 is 15 amino acids long. V was cut by 6 bases and J by 9 bases, with 21 bases left in between. The chain's CDR3 is CASSPPPQSGMPQHF. For the CDR3, the DNA is TGTGCCAGCAGTCCCCCCCCACAGTCGGGAATGCCCCAGCATTTT.

This clonotype was found many times. The chain recombines TRBV7-2 with TRBJ2-1, with D perhaps given as TRBD1 or TRBD2 (6 bases each). The CDR3 is made up of 15 amino acids. In germline, CDR1 is SGHTA, CDR2 FQGNSA. Between the trimmed V and J ends, which lost 2 bases and 4 bases, there was a span of 12 bases. The CDR3 reads CASSLPGGPYNEQFF. The DNA of the CDR3 is TGTGCCAGCAGCTTACCCGGGGGCCCATACAATGAGCAGTTCTTC.

This clonotype was counted ten times or more. This chain joins TRBV6-2 or TRBV6-3 and TRBJ2-7, with 10 bases aligning to TRBD1. Trimming at V came to 4 bases and at J to 5 bases, leaving 8 bases not matched to a gene. CDR3 size: 15 residues. The V gene's germline CDR1 is MNHEY and CDR2 SVGEGT. The CDR3 bases are TGTGCCAGCAGTTTCACCCTCGGGACAGGGGACGAGCAGTACTTC. Its translation is CASSFTLGTGDEQYF.

Ten or more counts support this clonotype. The V call is TRBV7-2, the J call TRBJ2-5; 9 bases fit TRBD2. The trim removed 2 bases at V and 5 bases at J, leaving 9 bases unmatched. Per the germline V gene, CDR1 is SGHTA and CDR2 is FQGNSA. The CDR3 extends over 16 amino acids. As DNA, the CDR3 is TGTGCCAGCAGCTTATTATCGCGGGGGGGCGTGGAGACCCAGTACTTC. It translates to CASSLLSRGGVETQYF.

The chain employs TRBV30 and TRBJ2-7, with D unresolved. V shed 0 bases and J shed 6 bases, with 12 bases lying between them. Germline V gene data show CDR1 as GTSNPN and CDR2 as SVGIG (reference sequence). CDR3 length: 13 amino acids. CDR3 DNA sequence: TGTGCCTGGAGTGTAATTGGGTCTGGCGAGCAGTACTTC. It codes for CAWSVIGSGEQYF.

This clonotype was observed at least ten times. The chain carries TRBV19 and TRBJ1-2, with D possibly matching TRBD1 (6 bases). The CDR3 spans 14 residues. Trimming pared 3 bases from V and 4 bases from J, leaving 12 bases between. Looked up from germline, CDR1 is LNHDA and CDR2 is SQIVND (reference sequence). This CDR3 is CASSIWTEAYGYTF. The CDR3, as DNA: TGTGCCAGTAGTATTTGGACAGAAGCCTATGGCTACACCTTC.

This clonotype was observed at least ten times. The rearrangement uses TRBV11-3 and TRBJ2-1; D is possibly TRBD1 (6 bases). Trimming took off 1 base at V and 8 bases at J, with 18 bases between the two ends. The CDR3 totals 16 residues. From germline, CDR1 is SGHNT and CDR2 YENEEA. CDR3: CASSLGSDRLMDEQFF. The CDR3 DNA reads TGTGCCAGCAGCTTAGGGTCCGACAGGCTGATGGATGAGCAGTTCTTC.

This clonotype has ten or more counts. The J gene is TRBJ2-7, the V gene TRBV20-1; 7 nucleotides line up with TRBD2. The germline gives CDR1 DFQATT, CDR2 SNEGSKA (reference sequence). This CDR3 spans 11 amino acids. For the CDR3, the DNA is TGCAGCGTTCTAGCGGTTAACGAGCAGTACTTC. Translated, it gives CSVLAVNEQYF.